A selection of T cell receptor beta chains follows, all from one sample in a study of cytomegalovirus exposure and HLA in healthy donors. TCRdb keeps only in-frame clones here, not all; method: immunoSEQ multiplex PCR. Seen here are approximately 110,000 clones, approximately 78% observed once, and the top ten hold 22%. Sequenced input: PBMCs. Source of these receptors: a man aged 30-40 years in good health and CMV-seropositive. The CDR3 runs from the conserved cysteine through the conserved F or W. The D gene is left open where the match is weak. Expanded clones get a size class; other rows say once, few or many, or leave the size out.

>TRBD1|TRBJ1-1|TRBV19|.
TGTGCCAGTAGGCACAGGGGCAACACTGAAGCTTTCTTT
CASRHRGNTEAFF
>TRBD1|TRBJ1-1|TRBV27|few
TGTGCCAGCAGTTTAGCGTTGGGACAGGGCCTTGAGAACACTGAAGCTTTCTTT
CASSLALGQGLENTEAFF
>TRBD1|TRBJ1-1|TRBV28|.
TGTGCCAGCAGCATCCAGGGGGCTGGCACTGAAGCTTTCTTT
CASSIQGAGTEAFF
>TRBD1|TRBJ1-2|TRBV10-3|.
TGTGCCATCAGTGAGTCCCGGGACAGCTATGGCTACACCTTC
CAISESRDSYGYTF
>.|TRBJ1-4|TRBV25-1|.
TGTGCCAGCAGCTTTATAAATGAAAAACTGTTTTTT
CASSFINEKLFF
>TRBD1|TRBJ1-4|TRBV7-9|few
TGTGCCAGCAGTCCACCGACAGGGTTGGGGGAAAAACTGTTTTTT
CASSPPTGLGEKLFF
>.|TRBJ1-5|TRBV6-6|.
TGTGCCAGCAGCCCTCCCGCCAGGATCAATCAGCCCCAGCATTTT
CASSPPARINQPQHF
>TRBD1|TRBJ1-2|TRBV5-1|.
TGCGCCAGCAGCGTAGGGACAGCCGAGGGTGACTATGGCTACACCTTC
CASSVGTAEGDYGYTF
>.|TRBJ1-1|TRBV19|.
TGTGCCAGTAGTATTCCAGGGCGGACTGAAGCTTTCTTT
CASSIPGRTEAFF
>.|TRBJ1-2|TRBV5-6|.
TGTGCCAGCAGCTTAGACAGGACCTATGGCTACACCTTC
CASSLDRTYGYTF
>.|TRBJ1-3|TRBV5-5|.
TGTGCCAGCAGCTTGCTACAGGTCTCTGGAAACACCATATATTTT
CASSLLQVSGNTIYF
>.|TRBJ1-1|TRBV19|.
TGTGCCAGTTCCCAAGGGGGACTGAACACTGAAGCTTTCTTT
CASSQGGLNTEAFF
>.|TRBJ1-4|TRBV6-1|.
TGTGCCAGCAGGCAGTCGACAGCGTCTAATGAAAAACTGTTTTTT
CASRQSTASNEKLFF
>.|TRBJ2-7|TRBV27|.
TGTGCCAGCAGTATGCGACGAGGCTCCTACGAGCAGTACTTC
CASSMRRGSYEQYF
>TRBD1|TRBJ1-1|TRBV28|.
TGTGCCAGCAGTTTATGGTCCGGGACAGGGATCCCTGAAGCTTTCTTT
CASSLWSGTGIPEAFF
>TRBD2|TRBJ2-3|TRBV7-9|.
TGTGCCAGCAGCCCCAGTCTAGCGGGGTTCACAGATACGCAGTATTTT
CASSPSLAGFTDTQYF
>.|TRBJ2-2|TRBV6-5|.
TGTGCCAGCAGTTCCTACGGGGAGCTGTTTTTT
CASSSYGELFF